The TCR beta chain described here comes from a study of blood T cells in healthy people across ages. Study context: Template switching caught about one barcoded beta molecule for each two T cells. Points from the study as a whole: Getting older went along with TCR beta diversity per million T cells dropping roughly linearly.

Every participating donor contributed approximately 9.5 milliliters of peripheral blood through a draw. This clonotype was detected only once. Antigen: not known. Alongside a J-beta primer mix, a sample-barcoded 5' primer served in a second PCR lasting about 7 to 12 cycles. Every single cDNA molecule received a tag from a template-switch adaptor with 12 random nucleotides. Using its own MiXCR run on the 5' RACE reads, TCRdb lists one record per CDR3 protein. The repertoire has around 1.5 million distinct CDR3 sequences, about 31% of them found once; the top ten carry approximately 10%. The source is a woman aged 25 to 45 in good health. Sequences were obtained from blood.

DNA of the CDR3: TGTGCCAGCAGCTCAGTGAGGCCGTACAATGAGCAGTTCTTC. The encoded protein is CASSSVRPYNEQFF. V gene TRBV7-2 combines with J gene TRBJ2-1, with unresolved D. The CDR3 totals 14 residues. Germline V gene sequence: CDR1 SGHTA, CDR2 FQGNSA. V was clipped by 4 bases and J by 4 bases, with 11 bases between them.